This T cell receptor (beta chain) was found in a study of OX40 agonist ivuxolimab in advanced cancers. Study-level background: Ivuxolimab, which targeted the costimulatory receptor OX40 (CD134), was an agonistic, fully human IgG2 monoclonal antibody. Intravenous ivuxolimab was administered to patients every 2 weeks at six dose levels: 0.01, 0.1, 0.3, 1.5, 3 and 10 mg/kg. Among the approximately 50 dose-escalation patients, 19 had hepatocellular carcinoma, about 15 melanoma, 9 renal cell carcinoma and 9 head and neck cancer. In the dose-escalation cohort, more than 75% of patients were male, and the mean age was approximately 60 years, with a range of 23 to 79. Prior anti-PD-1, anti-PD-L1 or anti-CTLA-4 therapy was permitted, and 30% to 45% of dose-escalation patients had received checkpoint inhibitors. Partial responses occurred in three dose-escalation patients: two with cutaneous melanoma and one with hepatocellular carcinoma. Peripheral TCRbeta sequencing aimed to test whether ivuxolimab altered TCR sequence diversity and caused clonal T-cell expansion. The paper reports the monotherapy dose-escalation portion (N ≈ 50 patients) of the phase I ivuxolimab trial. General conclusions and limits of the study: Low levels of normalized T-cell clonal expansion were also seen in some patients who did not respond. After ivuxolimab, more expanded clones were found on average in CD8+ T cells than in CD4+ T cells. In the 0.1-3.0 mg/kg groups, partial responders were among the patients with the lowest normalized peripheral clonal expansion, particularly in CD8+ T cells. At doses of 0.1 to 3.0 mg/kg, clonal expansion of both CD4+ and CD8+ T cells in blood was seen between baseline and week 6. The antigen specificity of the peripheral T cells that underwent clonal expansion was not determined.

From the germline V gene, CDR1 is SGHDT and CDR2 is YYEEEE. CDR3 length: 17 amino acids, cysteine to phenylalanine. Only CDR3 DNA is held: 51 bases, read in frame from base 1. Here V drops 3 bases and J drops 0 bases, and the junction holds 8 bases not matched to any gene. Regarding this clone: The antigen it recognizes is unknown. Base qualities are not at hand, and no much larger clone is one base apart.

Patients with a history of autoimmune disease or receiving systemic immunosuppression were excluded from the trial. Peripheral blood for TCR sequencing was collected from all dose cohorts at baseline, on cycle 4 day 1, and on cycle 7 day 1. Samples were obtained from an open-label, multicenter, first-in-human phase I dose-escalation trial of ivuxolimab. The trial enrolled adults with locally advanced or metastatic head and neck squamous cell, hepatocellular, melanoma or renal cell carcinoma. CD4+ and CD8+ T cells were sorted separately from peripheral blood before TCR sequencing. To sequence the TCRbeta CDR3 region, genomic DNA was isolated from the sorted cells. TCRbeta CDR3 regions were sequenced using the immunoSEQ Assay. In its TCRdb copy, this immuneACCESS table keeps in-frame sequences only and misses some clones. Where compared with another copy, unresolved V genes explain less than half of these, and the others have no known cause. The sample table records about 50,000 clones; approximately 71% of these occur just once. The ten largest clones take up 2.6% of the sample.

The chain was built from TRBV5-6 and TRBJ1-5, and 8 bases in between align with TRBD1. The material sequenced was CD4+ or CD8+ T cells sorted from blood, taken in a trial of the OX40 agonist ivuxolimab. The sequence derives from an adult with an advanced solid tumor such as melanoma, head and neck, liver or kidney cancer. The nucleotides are TGTGCCAGCAGCTCCGGACAGGGCCGACTTAGCAATCAGCCCCAGCATTTT. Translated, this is CASSSGQGRLSNQPQHF.